The 4 T cell receptor beta chains presented below share a single source sample, sequenced in a study of T cells in Graves' hyperthyroidism and ophthalmopathy. Amplification targeted TCR beta CDR3 regions from RNA transcripts. TCR CDR3 regions were first amplified by RT-PCR with HTBI primers. One entry per CDR3 protein, called by TCRdb with MiXCR from the multiplex PCR reads. The sample shows hundreds of thousands of distinct CDR3 sequences, over 35% of them seen only once. The sequencing sample was made of blood. Every receptor here comes from a man between 18 and 29 years old with Graves' hyperthyroidism.

Only a few counts were recorded for this clonotype. The J gene is TRBJ1-1, the V gene TRBV7-8; the match to TRBD1 covers 10 bases. Per the germline V gene, CDR1 is SGHVS and CDR2 is FQNEAQ. The CDR3 sequence is 17 residues long. V was pared by 2 bases and J by 6 bases, with 12 bases of the junction left unmatched. Here the CDR3 DNA reads TGTGCCAGCAGCTTATCGGACAGGGGGAACCCCTTAGCTGAAGCTTTCTTT. As protein: CASSLSDRGNPLAEAFF.

There are many counts of this clonotype. This rearrangement joins TRBV2 to TRBJ1-1; D not certain. With 8 bases removed from V and 0 bases from J, the gap between germline ends came to 10 bases. The CDR3 covers 13 residues. The germline V gene encodes CDR1 SNHLY and CDR2 FYNNEI. Written as DNA, the CDR3 is TGTGCCAGCCCAGTTTACATGAACACTGAAGCTTTCTTT. This codes for CASPVYMNTEAFF.

This clonotype came up many times. The chain joins TRBV20-1 to TRBJ1-6, with a possible D match to TRBD1 (6 bases). This CDR3 is built from 13 residues. The V end was cut by 6 bases, the J end by 7 bases, with 13 bases between. CDR1 is DFQATT and CDR2 is SNEGSKA in the germline V gene (reference sequence). DNA for the CDR3: TGCAGTGCCGCAGGGGTGGGAAATTCACCCCTCCACTTT. Protein: CSAAGVGNSPLHF.

This clonotype was recorded many times. The rearrangement joins TRBV25-1 to TRBJ1-6, with a possible D match to TRBD1 (6 bases). CDR3 length equals 15 residues. V was pared by 6 bases and J by 9 bases, with 18 bases between. Germline V gives CDR1 MGHDK, CDR2 SYGVNS. The CDR3 sequence: CASSATRGQGSPLHF. CDR3 coding DNA: TGTGCCAGCAGCGCAACTCGGGGGCAAGGTTCACCCCTCCACTTT.